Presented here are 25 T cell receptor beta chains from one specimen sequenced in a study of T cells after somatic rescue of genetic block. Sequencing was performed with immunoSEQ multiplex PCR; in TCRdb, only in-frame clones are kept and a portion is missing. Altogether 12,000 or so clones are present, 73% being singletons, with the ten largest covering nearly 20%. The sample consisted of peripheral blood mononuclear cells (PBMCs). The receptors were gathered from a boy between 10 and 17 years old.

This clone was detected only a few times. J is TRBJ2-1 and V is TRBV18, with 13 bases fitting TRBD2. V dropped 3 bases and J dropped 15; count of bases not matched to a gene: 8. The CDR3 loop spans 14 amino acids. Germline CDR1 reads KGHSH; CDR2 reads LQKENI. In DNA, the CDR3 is TGTGCCAGCTCACCCGGTACTAGCGGGAGGGCCACGTTCTTC. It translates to CASSPGTSGRATFF. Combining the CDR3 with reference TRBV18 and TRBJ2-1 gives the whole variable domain NAGVMQNPRHLVRRRGQEARLRCSPMKGHSHVYWYRQLPEEGLKFMVYLQKENIIDESGMPKERFSAEFPKEGPSILRIQQVVRGDSAAYFCASSPGTSGRATFFGPGTRLTVL.

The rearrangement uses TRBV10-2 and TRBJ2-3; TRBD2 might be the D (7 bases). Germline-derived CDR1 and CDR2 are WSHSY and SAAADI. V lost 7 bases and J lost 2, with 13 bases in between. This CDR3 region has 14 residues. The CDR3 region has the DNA TGCGCCAGCACCGCGGGGGCCCCCACAGATACGCAGTATTTT. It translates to CASTAGAPTDTQYF.

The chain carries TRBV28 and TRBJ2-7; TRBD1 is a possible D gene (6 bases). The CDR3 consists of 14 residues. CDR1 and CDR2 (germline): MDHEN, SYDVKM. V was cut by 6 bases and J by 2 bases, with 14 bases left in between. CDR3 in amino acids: CASRRTVPTYEQYF. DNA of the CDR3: TGTGCCAGCAGACGGACAGTTCCGACCTACGAGCAGTACTTC.

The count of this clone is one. The CDR3 protein is CAWSARGLYNEQFF. DNA for the CDR3: TGTGCCTGGAGCGCCCGGGGGCTGTACAATGAGCAGTTCTTC. The chain joins TRBV30 to TRBJ2-1; D possibly matches TRBD1 or TRBD2 (6 bases each). Germline values: CDR1 GTSNPN, CDR2 SVGIG (reference sequence). The CDR3 runs 14 residues. V was trimmed by 3 bases and J by 4 bases, leaving 13 bases between them.

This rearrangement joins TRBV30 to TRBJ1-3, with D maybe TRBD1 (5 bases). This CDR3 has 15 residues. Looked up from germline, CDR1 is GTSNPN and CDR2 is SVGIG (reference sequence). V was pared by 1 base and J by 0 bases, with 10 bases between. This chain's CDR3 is CAWSGGLLSGNTIYF. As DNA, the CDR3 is TGTGCCTGGAGTGGGGGACTGCTCTCTGGAAACACCATATATTTT.

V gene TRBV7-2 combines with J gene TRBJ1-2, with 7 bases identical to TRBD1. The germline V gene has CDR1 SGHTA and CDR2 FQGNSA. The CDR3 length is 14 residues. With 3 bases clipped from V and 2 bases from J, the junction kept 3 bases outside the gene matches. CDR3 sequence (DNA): TGTGCCAGCAGCTTGTCGACAGGGAACTATGGCTACACCTTC. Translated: CASSLSTGNYGYTF.

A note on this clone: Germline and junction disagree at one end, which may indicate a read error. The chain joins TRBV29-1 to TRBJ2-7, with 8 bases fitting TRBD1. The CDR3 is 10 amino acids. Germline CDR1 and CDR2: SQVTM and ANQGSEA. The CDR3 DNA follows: TGCAGCGTAGGAGACGGACAGGGTGACTTC. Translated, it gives CSVGDGQGDF.

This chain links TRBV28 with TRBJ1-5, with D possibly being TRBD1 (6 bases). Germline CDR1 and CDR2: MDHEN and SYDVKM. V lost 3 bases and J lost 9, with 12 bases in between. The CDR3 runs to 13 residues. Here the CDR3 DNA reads TGTGCCAGCAGTTTCTTACAGGGCGGGCCCCAGCATTTT. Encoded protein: CASSFLQGGPQHF.

In DNA form, the CDR3 reads TGTGCCAGCAGCTTGCGCATGGGGGCAGTGGGCACAGATACGCAGTATTTT. This gives the protein CASSLRMGAVGTDTQYF. The genes are TRBV5-5 and TRBJ2-3; perhaps TRBD1 as D (6 bases). The V and J ends lost 1 base and 1 base respectively, with 16 bases between them. The germline V gene encodes CDR1 SGHKS and CDR2 YYEKEE (reference sequence). This CDR3 is 17 amino acids long.

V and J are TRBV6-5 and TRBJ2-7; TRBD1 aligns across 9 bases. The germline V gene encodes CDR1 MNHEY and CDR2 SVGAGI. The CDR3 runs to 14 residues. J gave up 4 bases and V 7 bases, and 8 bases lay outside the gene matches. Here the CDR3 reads CASTPGQGPYEQYF. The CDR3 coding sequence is TGTGCCAGCACTCCGGGACAGGGACCATACGAGCAGTACTTC.

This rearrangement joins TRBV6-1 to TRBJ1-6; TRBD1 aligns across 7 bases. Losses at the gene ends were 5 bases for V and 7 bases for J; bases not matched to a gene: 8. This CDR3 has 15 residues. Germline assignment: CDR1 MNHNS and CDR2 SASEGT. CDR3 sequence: CASSFTTGLNSPLHF. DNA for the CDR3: TGTGCCAGCAGTTTCACGACAGGGTTAAATTCACCCCTCCACTTT.

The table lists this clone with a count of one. CDR3 sequence reads: CASSSGTSGGTTDTQYF. The CDR3 DNA sequence: TGTGCCAGCAGCTCAGGGACTAGCGGGGGGACCACAGATACGCAGTATTTT. The chain couples TRBV7-9 to TRBJ2-3, with 15 bases lining up with TRBD2. Germline V lookup: CDR1 SEHNR, CDR2 FQNEAQ (reference sequence). With V trimmed by 4 bases and J by 2 bases, 4 bases remained unmatched. This CDR3 has 17 residues.

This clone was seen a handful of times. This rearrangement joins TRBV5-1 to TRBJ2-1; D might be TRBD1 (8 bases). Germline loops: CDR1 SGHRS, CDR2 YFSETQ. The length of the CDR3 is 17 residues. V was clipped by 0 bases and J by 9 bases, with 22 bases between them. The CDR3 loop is CASSLGPGQAGAVEQFF. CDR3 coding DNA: TGCGCCAGCAGCTTGGGCCCGGGACAGGCGGGGGCTGTTGAGCAGTTCTTC.

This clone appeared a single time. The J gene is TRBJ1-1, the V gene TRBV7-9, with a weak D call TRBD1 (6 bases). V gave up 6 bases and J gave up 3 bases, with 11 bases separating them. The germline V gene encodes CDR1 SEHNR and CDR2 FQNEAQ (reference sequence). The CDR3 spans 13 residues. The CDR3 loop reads CASSRTGYTEAFF. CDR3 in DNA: TGTGCCAGCAGTCGAACAGGGTACACTGAAGCTTTCTTT.

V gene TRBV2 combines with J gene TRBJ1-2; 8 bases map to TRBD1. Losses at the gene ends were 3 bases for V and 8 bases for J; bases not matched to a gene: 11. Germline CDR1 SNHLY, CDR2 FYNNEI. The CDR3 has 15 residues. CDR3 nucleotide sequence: TGTGCCAGCAGTGACCCGGGCACAGGGGGGAGGGGCTACACCTTC. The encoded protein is CASSDPGTGGRGYTF.

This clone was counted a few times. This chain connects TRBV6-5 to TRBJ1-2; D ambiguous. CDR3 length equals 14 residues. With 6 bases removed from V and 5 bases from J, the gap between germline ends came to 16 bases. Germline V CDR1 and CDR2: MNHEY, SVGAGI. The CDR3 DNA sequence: TGTGCCAGCAGACGGGCCGGGCGAGGTTATGGCTACACCTTC. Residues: CASRRAGRGYGYTF.

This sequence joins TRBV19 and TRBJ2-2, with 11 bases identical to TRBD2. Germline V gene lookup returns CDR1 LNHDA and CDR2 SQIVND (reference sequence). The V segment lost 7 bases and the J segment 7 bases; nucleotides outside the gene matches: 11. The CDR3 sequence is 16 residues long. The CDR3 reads CASIGLAGGGGGELFF. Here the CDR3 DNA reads TGTGCCAGTATAGGGCTAGCGGGAGGTGGAGGCGGGGAGCTGTTTTTT. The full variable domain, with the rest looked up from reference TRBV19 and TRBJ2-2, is DGGITQSPKYLFRKEGQNVTLSCEQNLNHDAMYWYRQDPGQGLRLIYYSQIVNDFQKGDIAEGYSVSREKKESFPLTVTSAQKNPTAFYLCASIGLAGGGGGELFFGEGSRLTVL.

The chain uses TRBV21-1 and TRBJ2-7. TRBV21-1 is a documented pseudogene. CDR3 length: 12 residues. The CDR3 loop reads CASTKGSYEQYF. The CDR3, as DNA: TGTGCCAGCACTAAAGGCTCCTACGAGCAGTACTTC.

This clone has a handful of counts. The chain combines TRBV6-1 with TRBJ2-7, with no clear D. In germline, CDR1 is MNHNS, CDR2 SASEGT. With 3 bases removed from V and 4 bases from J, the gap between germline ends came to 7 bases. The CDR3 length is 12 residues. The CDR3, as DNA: TGTGCCAGCAGTGACTTAGGGTACGAGCAGTACTTC. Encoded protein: CASSDLGYEQYF.

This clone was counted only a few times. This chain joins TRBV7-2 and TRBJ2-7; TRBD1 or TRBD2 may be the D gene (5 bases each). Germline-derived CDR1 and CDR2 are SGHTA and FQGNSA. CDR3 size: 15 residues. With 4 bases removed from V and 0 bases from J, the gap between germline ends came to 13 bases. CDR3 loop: CASSSEGISSYEQYF. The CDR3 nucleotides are TGTGCCAGCAGCTCCGAGGGGATTAGCTCCTACGAGCAGTACTTC.

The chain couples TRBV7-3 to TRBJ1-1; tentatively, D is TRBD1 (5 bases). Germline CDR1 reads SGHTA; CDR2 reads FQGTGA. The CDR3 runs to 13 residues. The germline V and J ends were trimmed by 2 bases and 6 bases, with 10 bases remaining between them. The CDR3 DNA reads TGTGCCAGCAGCTTAGTGGGGGTTGCTGAAGCTTTCTTT. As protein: CASSLVGVAEAFF. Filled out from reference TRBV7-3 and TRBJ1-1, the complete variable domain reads GAGVSQTPSNKVTEKGKYVELRCDPISGHTALYWYRQSLGQGPEFLIYFQGTGAADDSGLPNDRFFAVRPEGSVSTLKIQRTERGDSAVYLCASSLVGVAEAFFGQGTRLTVV.

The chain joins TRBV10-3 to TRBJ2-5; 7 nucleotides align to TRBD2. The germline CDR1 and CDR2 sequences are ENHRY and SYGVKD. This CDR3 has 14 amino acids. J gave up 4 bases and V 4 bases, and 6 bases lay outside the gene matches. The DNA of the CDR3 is TGTGCCATCAGTGTTAGGGAGGGGCGAGAGACCCAGTACTTC. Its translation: CAISVREGRETQYF.

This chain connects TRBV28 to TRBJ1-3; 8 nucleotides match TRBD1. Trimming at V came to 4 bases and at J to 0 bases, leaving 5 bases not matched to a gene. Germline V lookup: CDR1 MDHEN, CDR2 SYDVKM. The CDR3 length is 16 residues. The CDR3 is CASSSRTGPSGNTIYF. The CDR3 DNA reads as TGTGCCAGCAGTTCCCGGACAGGGCCCTCTGGAAACACCATATATTTT.

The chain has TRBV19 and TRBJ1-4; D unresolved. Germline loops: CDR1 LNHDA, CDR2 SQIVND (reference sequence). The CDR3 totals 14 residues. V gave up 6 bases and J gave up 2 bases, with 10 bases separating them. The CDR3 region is CASSSDGTNEKLFF. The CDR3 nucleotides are TGTGCCAGTAGCTCCGACGGTACTAATGAAAAACTGTTTTTT.

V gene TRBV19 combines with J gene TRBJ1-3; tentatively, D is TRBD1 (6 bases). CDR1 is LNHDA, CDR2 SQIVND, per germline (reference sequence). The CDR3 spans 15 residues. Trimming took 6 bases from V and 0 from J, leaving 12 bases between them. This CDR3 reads CASSQDRFSGNTIYF. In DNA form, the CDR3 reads TGTGCCAGTAGCCAGGACAGATTCTCTGGAAACACCATATATTTT.